A few counts support the clone carrying this T cell receptor (beta chain). What it recognizes is unknown. A library of TCRbeta sequences, prepared with unique molecular identifiers, was generated. One entry per CDR3 protein, called by TCRdb with MiXCR from the PCR reads. The data contain approximately 270,000 distinct CDR3 sequences, about 24% of them singletons. This entry comes from a study of T-cell reconstitution after alpha-beta-depleted transplantation in children. General observations from the study: At day 60, the high TCRbeta diversity found in some patients originated from recipient T cells and thymic progenitors that had survived. About two months after transplant, alpha-beta T cells reportedly came from several hundred expanded graft clones. Most T-cell counts and diversity one year after the transplant came from T cells that were newly produced.

CDR3 length: 15 amino acids. V was pared by 0 bases and J by 5 bases, with 14 bases between. CDR1 SEHNR and CDR2 FQNEAQ come from the germline V gene (reference sequence). This rearrangement joins TRBV7-9 to TRBJ2-7, with D perhaps TRBD1 (6 bases). The starting material was PBMCs, mostly from graft donor cells, obtained 360 days after TCRalphabeta/CD19-depleted stem cell transplant. The TCR comes from a female patient aged 2-9 years who had a stem cell transplant for congenital amegakaryocytic thrombocytopenia, so the T cells may come from the graft donor. CDR3 sequence (DNA): TGTGCCAGCAGCTTAGCGGTGGGGGCTGTCGACGAGCAGTACTTC. Protein product: CASSLAVGAVDEQYF.